The present entry profiles one TCR beta chain with its context. Antigen unknown. These data come from a study of cytomegalovirus exposure and HLA in healthy donors. This CDR3 region has 15 residues. Per germline, CDR1 LNHDA and CDR2 SQIVND (reference sequence). Trimming cost V 6 bases and J 5 bases; bases outside gene matches: 7. Primers included in the PCR were 60 Vbeta and 13 Jbeta primers. Sequencing used immunoSEQ multiplex PCR; TCRdb keeps in-frame clones, though not all of them. The sample's table shows around 140,000 clones. Study findings and constraints: When a later analysis was performed, an Asian-associated ancestry cluster reportedly had fewer N-insertions than the roughly 670-donor mean. Later work showed greater clonal expansion in HLA-associated TCR beta chains than in equally common others.

The V gene is TRBV19, the J gene TRBJ1-1; the match to TRBD1 covers 12 bases. Input material: PBMCs. This TCR came from a male donor in good health and CMV-seronegative. This CDR3 is CASREGQGAGTEAFF. The CDR3 DNA is TGTGCCAGTAGAGAGGGACAGGGGGCCGGAACTGAAGCTTTCTTT.